The clone carrying this T cell receptor beta chain occurred a few times. V gave up 2 bases and J gave up 4 bases, with 9 bases separating them. In germline, CDR1 is SGHRS, CDR2 YFSETQ. The CDR3 covers 13 residues. This specimen comes from a study of identical twins. From the 5' RACE reads, TCRdb called clonotypes with MiXCR, one entry per CDR3 protein. The sample includes 1.5 million to 2 million distinct CDR3 sequences, roughly 35% of them seen just once. The sequenced sample consisted of cord blood. The rearrangement joins TRBV5-1 to TRBJ2-5; D not certain. This receptor was taken from a newborn girl in good health. CDR3 coding DNA: TGCGCCAGCAGCTTAAGGAAACCAGAGACCCAGTACTTC. Its translation is CASSLRKPETQYF.